These 17 T cell receptor beta chains share one sample of origin, sequenced in a study of T cells in Graves' hyperthyroidism and ophthalmopathy. Using RNA transcripts as the source, TCR beta CDR3 regions were amplified. HTBI primers were used for first-round RT-PCR of the TCR CDR3. TCRdb itself ran the multiplex PCR reads through MiXCR, one entry per CDR3 protein. The data show about 500,000 distinct CDR3 sequences, approximately 15% seen once. The sequencing sample was made of blood. The receptors originated from a woman under 30 with Graves' hyperthyroidism.

This clonotype was counted at least ten times. The CDR3 loop is CASSLGGPLQETQYF. DNA for the CDR3: TGTGCCAGCAGCTTAGGTGGACCTCTACAAGAGACCCAGTACTTC. The chain has TRBV7-2 and TRBJ2-5; D is uncertain. CDR3 length equals 15 residues. Germline CDR1 SGHTA, CDR2 FQGNSA. V was cut by 1 base and J by 2 bases, with 11 bases left in between.

This clonotype was recorded a few times. The chain has TRBV20-1 and TRBJ2-7, with a weak D call TRBD1 (7 bases). Germline CDR1 reads DFQATT; CDR2 reads SNEGSKA (reference sequence). Trimming shortened V by 0 bases and J by 3 bases, and 12 bases separated the two germline ends. There are 14 residues in the CDR3. The CDR3 nucleotides are TGCAGTGCTAGAGATGCGGGACAGATCTACGAGCAGTACTTC. It codes for CSARDAGQIYEQYF.

Worth noting for this clonotype: The CDR3 end shows no conserved phenylalanine or tryptophan, and so a read error is likely. The rearrangement joins TRBV3-1 to TRBJ2-1; D ambiguous. Trimming pared 0 bases from V and 0 bases from J, leaving 12 bases between. Per the germline V gene, CDR1 is LGHDT and CDR2 is YNNKEL (reference sequence). This CDR3 has 17 residues. DNA of the CDR3: TGTGCCAGCAGCCAAGATAAGGAGCTCCGCTCCTACAATGAGCAGTTCTCC. Amino acid sequence: CASSQDKELRSYNEQFS.

This clonotype was seen many times. The chain joins TRBV6-1 to TRBJ1-2; 10 nucleotides match TRBD1. V shed 9 bases, J shed 4 bases, and the junction held 11 bases outside the gene matches. The CDR3 consists of 15 residues. Germline loops: CDR1 MNHNS, CDR2 SASEGT. The CDR3 DNA reads TGTGCCAGGTATGGGACAGGGGCCGGCCTCTATGGCTACACCTTC. This sequence encodes CARYGTGAGLYGYTF.

At least ten counts were recorded for this clonotype. V is TRBV28 and J is TRBJ1-2, with 10 bases fitting TRBD1. Trimming took 5 bases from V and 1 from J; bases not matched to a gene: 10. Germline values: CDR1 MDHEN, CDR2 SYDVKM. The CDR3 is 17 amino acids. CDR3 bases: TGTGCCAGCAGTAGCACCGGGACAGGGGTCATTAACTATGGCTACACCTTC. Amino acid sequence: CASSSTGTGVINYGYTF.

Regarding this clonotype: A much larger clone differs by one base, so this may be a read error. CDR3 DNA sequence: TGTGCCAGCAGCGTTGGGGACTTGTACATAGATACGCAGTATTTT. This codes for CASSVGDLYIDTQYF. This sequence joins TRBV11-2 and TRBJ2-3, with a weak D call TRBD2 (6 bases). The germline CDR1 and CDR2 sequences are SGHAT and FQNNGV. V lost 5 bases to trimming and J lost 5 bases, with 17 bases between them. The CDR3 length is 15 residues.

This clonotype was found many times. This chain links TRBV3-1 with TRBJ2-4; 9 bases align to TRBD1. CDR3 length equals 14 residues. J gave up 15 bases and V 0 bases, and 9 bases lay outside the gene matches. The V gene's germline CDR1 is LGHDT and CDR2 YNNKEL (reference sequence). The CDR3 here is CASSQDGGQGLWYF. CDR3 nucleotide sequence: TGTGCCAGCAGCCAAGATGGGGGACAGGGACTTTGGTACTTC. Full variable domain (rest looked up from reference TRBV3-1 and TRBJ2-4): DTAVSQTPKYLVTQMGNDKSIKCEQNLGHDTMYWYKQDSKKFLKIMFSYNNKELIINETVPNRFSPKSPDKAHLNLHINSLELGDSAVYFCASSQDGGQGLWYFGAGTRLSVL.

The chain combines TRBV2 with TRBJ1-1, with no clear D. This CDR3 spans 16 amino acids. The ends were cut back, 1 base at V and 4 bases at J, with 16 bases in the middle. Germline CDR1 SNHLY, CDR2 FYNNEI. In nucleotides, the CDR3 is TGTGCCAGCAGTGAAGGTTTTGGCTCCCCCTTCACTGAAGCTTTCTTT. Amino acid sequence: CASSEGFGSPFTEAFF.

This clonotype was counted between two and nine times. V gene TRBV5-1 combines with J gene TRBJ2-1; 11 bases are shared with TRBD2. The germline CDR1 and CDR2 sequences are SGHRS and YFSETQ. The CDR3 totals 15 residues. With 3 bases clipped from V and 4 bases from J, the junction kept 3 bases outside the gene matches. The CDR3 DNA sequence: TGCGCCAGCAGCTCATCTAGCGGGGGGTACAATGAGCAGTTCTTC. This translates into CASSSSSGGYNEQFF.

In its sample, this clonotype was seen many times. The chain has TRBV3-1 and TRBJ2-3; the D gene is possibly TRBD1 (5 bases). Trimming removed 4 bases from V and 0 bases from J, with 8 bases in between. CDR3 size: 14 residues. Germline loops: CDR1 LGHDT, CDR2 YNNKEL (reference sequence). CDR3 nucleotide sequence: TGTGCCAGCAGCCGACAGCCTAGCACAGATACGCAGTATTTT. This codes for CASSRQPSTDTQYF.

This clonotype came up many times. The chain couples TRBV2 to TRBJ2-1, with TRBD2 matching 8 bases. CDR1 is SNHLY, CDR2 FYNNEI, per germline. After removal of 6 bases from V and 7 bases from J, the junction contained 8 bases not matched to a gene. The CDR3 has 14 residues. The DNA of the CDR3 is TGTGCCAGCAGGGAGCGGGAGAACGGAAATGAGCAGTTCTTC. Its protein is CASRERENGNEQFF. The full variable domain, rest sourced from reference TRBV2 and TRBJ2-1, is EPEVTQTPSHQVTQMGQEVILRCVPISNHLYFYWYRQILGQKVEFLVSFYNNEISEKSEIFDDQFSVERPDGSNFTLKIRSTKLEDSAMYFCASRERENGNEQFFGPGTRLTVL.

This clonotype was seen repeatedly, ten times or more. The chain is built from TRBV20-1 and TRBJ2-7; TRBD1 matches at 7 bases. The CDR3 has 11 residues. Germline V gives CDR1 DFQATT, CDR2 SNEGSKA (reference sequence). In nucleotides, the CDR3 is TGCGGGGTCGGACAGGCCTACGAGCAGTACTTC. As protein: CGVGQAYEQYF.

This clonotype has only a few counts. The rearrangement joins TRBV7-2 to TRBJ1-1, with 7 bases that match TRBD1. The CDR3 length is 15 residues. CDR1 is SGHTA and CDR2 is FQGNSA in the germline V gene. Trimming at V came to 4 bases and at J to 2 bases, leaving 7 bases not matched to a gene. Here the CDR3 reads CASSSSRGVNTEAFF. For the CDR3, the DNA is TGTGCCAGCAGCTCCTCCAGGGGGGTCAACACTGAAGCTTTCTTT.

This clonotype was found a few times. The chain uses TRBV6-1 and TRBJ2-1; D remains unclear. V gave up 4 bases and J gave up 8 bases, with 15 bases separating them. This CDR3 has 14 residues. Germline CDR1 and CDR2: MNHNS and SASEGT. The CDR3 is CASSGRLTGDEQFF. The CDR3 DNA is TGTGCCAGCAGTGGGAGATTGACCGGAGATGAGCAGTTCTTC.

At least ten counts were recorded for this clonotype. This chain uses TRBV7-2 with TRBJ2-1; 8 bases agree with TRBD1. Germline CDR1 reads SGHTA; CDR2 reads FQGNSA. The CDR3 covers 16 residues. The V gene end was trimmed by 2 bases and the J gene end by 10 bases; junction bases not matched to a gene: 13. As DNA, the CDR3 is TGTGCCAGCAGCTTATTTCCGGTCAGGGGGCGCGGAGAGCAGTTCTTC. Its protein is CASSLFPVRGRGEQFF.

This clonotype was detected many times. The chain joins TRBV6-6 to TRBJ2-1, with 10 positions matching TRBD2. Germline V CDR1 and CDR2: MNHNY, SVGAGI (reference sequence). This CDR3 region has 16 residues. Trimming took 0 bases from V and 6 from J; bases not matched to a gene: 5. In DNA form, the CDR3 reads TGTGCCAGCAGTTACTCTCCTAGCGGGAGTTCCAATGAGCAGTTCTTC. This sequence encodes CASSYSPSGSSNEQFF.

This clonotype was counted a few times. This chain uses TRBV12-3 or TRBV12-4 with TRBJ2-3; D might be TRBD2 (5 bases). V lost 6 bases and J lost 7, with 11 bases in between. CDR3 size: 12 residues. CDR3 amino acids: CASSPRTYTQYF. The CDR3 coding sequence is TGTGCCAGCAGCCCTCGGACTTATACGCAGTATTTT.